This T cell receptor (beta chain) was sequenced for a study of cytotoxic CD8 clonotypes in ibrutinib-treated CLL. About the study: After treatment lasting a median roughly 13 months, range 6 to 36, response samples were collected. Among the samples, the mean was roughly 280,000 productive templates and about 94,000 productive rearrangements. Findings and limits, study-wide: T-cell clonality at baseline went above that of age-matched healthy donors and rose and fell with circulating CD8+ T-cell counts.

Only one count was recorded for this clone. Its antigen is still unknown. Sequencing was performed with immunoSEQ multiplex PCR; in TCRdb, only in-frame clones are kept and a portion is missing. This sample carries about 26,000 clones, almost 85% of them seen once, and the ten largest clones take 8%. The germline V gene encodes CDR1 SGHTA and CDR2 FQGNSA. This CDR3 region has 15 residues. Trimming left V 6 bases short and J 3 bases short, with 17 bases between. Libraries of TCR beta were made from roughly 2.2 micrograms of genomic DNA that came from cryopreserved PBMCs. The rearrangement uses TRBV7-2 and TRBJ1-2; a weak D match, TRBD1 (5 bases). This receptor was identified in a human donor with chronic lymphocytic leukemia. The source material was PBMCs, sampled after 24 months of ibrutinib treatment. This chain's CDR3 is CASREGFDGDYGYTF. The CDR3 DNA reads TGTGCCAGCAGAGAGGGGTTCGACGGAGACTATGGCTACACCTTC.